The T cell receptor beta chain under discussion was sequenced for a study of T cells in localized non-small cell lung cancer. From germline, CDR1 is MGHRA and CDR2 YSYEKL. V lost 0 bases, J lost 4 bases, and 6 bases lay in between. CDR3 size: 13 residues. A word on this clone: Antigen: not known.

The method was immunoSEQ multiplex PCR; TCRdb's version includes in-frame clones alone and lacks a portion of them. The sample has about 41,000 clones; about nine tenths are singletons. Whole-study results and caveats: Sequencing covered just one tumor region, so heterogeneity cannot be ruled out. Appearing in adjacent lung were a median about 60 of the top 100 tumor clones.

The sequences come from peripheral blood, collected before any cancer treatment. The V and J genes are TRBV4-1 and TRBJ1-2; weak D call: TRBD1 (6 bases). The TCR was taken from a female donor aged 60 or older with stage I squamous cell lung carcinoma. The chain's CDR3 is CASSQEGGYGYTF. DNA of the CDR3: TGCGCCAGCAGCCAAGAAGGGGGCTATGGCTACACCTTC.